The 21 T cell receptor beta chains in this list originate from one sample, sequenced in a study of tumor-infiltrating lymphocytes in primary liver carcinoma. From 500 ng of total RNA, TCR beta-specific cDNA was reverse-transcribed using a constant-region primer. It was through three nested multiplex PCR rounds of slightly modified ARM-PCR that TCR beta libraries arose. Researchers ran the first two PCR rounds for roughly 10 cycles each with TRBV1-TRBV30 forward primers and a C-beta reverse primer. TCRdb redid the calling of the multiplex PCR reads with MiXCR, one entry per CDR3 protein. The table lists about 100,000 distinct CDR3 sequences, about 70% of them singletons. RNA and DNA were co-extracted from approximately 20-30 mg of unsorted bulk tissue. Material: liver tumor tissue from sampling region 2. Sample subset: tumor region T2, inferior pole. Source of these receptors: a woman in her sixties with primary liver carcinoma and hepatitis B virus infection.

Worth noting for this clonotype: Without the conserved terminal phenylalanine or tryptophan, this CDR3 likely stems from a read error. V is TRBV29-1 and J is TRBJ2-3, with TRBD2 matching over 15 bases. The CDR3 spans 15 residues. The V gene's germline CDR1 is SQVTM and CDR2 ANQGSEA. Unmatched junction bases numbered 7, after V lost 7 bases and J lost 5 bases. The CDR3 spells CSALGLAGGLDTQYL. As DNA, the CDR3 is TGCAGCGCTCTGGGACTAGCGGGAGGATTAGATACGCAGTATTTG.

Remarks on this clonotype: One end of the junction fails to match germline, which may point to a read error. V usage is TRBV12-3 or TRBV12-4 and J usage is TRBJ1-6, with D maybe TRBD1 (5 bases). The CDR3 has 15 amino acids. The CDR3 loop is CTSSFRQRGNSPLHF. The CDR3 region has the DNA TGTACCAGCAGTTTTCGACAGAGGGGCAATTCACCCCTCCACTTT.

In this sample, this clonotype turned up once. J is TRBJ2-2 and V is TRBV12-3 or TRBV12-4, with D possibly TRBD2 on 6 matching bases. The CDR3 sequence is 15 residues long. V was pared by 11 bases and J by 4 bases, with 20 bases between. The CDR3 sequence: CACILGGRSTGELFF. The CDR3, as DNA: TGTGCCTGCATCCTAGGTGGGAGGAGCACCGGGGAGCTGTTTTTT.

This chain connects TRBV28 to TRBJ2-5; 8 nucleotides line up with TRBD2. The CDR3 totals 16 residues. Per germline, CDR1 MDHEN and CDR2 SYDVKM. The trim removed 7 bases at V and 5 bases at J, leaving 15 bases unmatched. For the CDR3, the DNA is TGTGCCAGCACCCCCTACGGGGGGGGGCGCGGGGAGACCCAGTACTTC. It encodes CASTPYGGGRGETQYF.

The rearrangement links TRBV5-5 to TRBJ2-5; 12 bases match TRBD2. The germline CDR1 and CDR2 sequences are SGHKS and YYEKEE (reference sequence). Trimming removed 6 bases from V and 4 bases from J; junction bases left unmatched: 7. The CDR3 length is 15 residues. CDR3 in DNA: TGTGCCAGCACTCCTGGACTAGCGGGACGAGAGACCCAGTACTTC. Protein: CASTPGLAGRETQYF.

This clonotype was seen more than once but under ten times. Being one base from a much bigger clone, this may be a read error. This chain uses TRBV14 with TRBJ1-3; D possibly corresponds to TRBD1 (5 bases). This CDR3 spans 12 amino acids. Per germline, CDR1 SGHDN and CDR2 FVKESK. V lost 8 bases, J lost 7 bases, and 12 bases lay in between. The chain's CDR3 is CASGGIANTIYF. In DNA form, the CDR3 reads TGTGCCAGCGGGGGTATAGCGAACACCATATATTTT.

By share of the sample, this clonotype is medium-sized. The V gene is TRBV29-1, the J gene TRBJ2-5, with 10 nucleotides matching TRBD2. Germline lookup yields CDR1 SQVTM and CDR2 ANQGSEA. CDR3 size: 14 residues. J lost 5 bases, V lost 3 bases, and 6 bases had no gene match. The CDR3, as DNA: TGCAGCGTTGATTATCCTAGCGGGAGTGAGACCCAGTACTTC. Protein product: CSVDYPSGSETQYF.

This clonotype has ten or more counts. The chain recombines TRBV6-2 or TRBV6-3 with TRBJ2-7, with 10 positions matching TRBD1. Germline CDR1 reads MNHEY; CDR2 reads SVGEGT. The CDR3 is 13 amino acids. Trimming removed 7 bases from V and 6 bases from J; junction bases left unmatched: 6. The CDR3 here is CASTRQGAGEQYF. CDR3 bases: TGTGCCAGCACACGACAGGGGGCTGGCGAGCAGTACTTC.

The rearrangement links TRBV20-1 to TRBJ2-1; D is unclear. The CDR3 is 10 residues long. The germline gives CDR1 DFQATT, CDR2 SNEGSKA (reference sequence). The ends were cut back, 5 bases at V and 5 bases at J, with 4 bases in the middle. CDR3 nucleotide sequence: TGCAGTGCTTTGAACAATGAGCAGTTCTTC. Amino acids: CSALNNEQFF.

About this clonotype itself: Since a much larger clone is just one base distant, this may be a read error. The chain carries TRBV28 and TRBJ1-4; D unclear. The CDR3 contains 13 residues. Trimming left V 11 bases short and J 4 bases short, with 14 bases between. Germline V gives CDR1 MDHEN, CDR2 SYDVKM. The CDR3 here is CALLQISNEKLFF. The CDR3 region has the DNA TGTGCCTTGCTGCAGATCAGTAATGAAAAACTGTTTTTT.

Comment on this clonotype: At one of its ends the junction is not consistent with the germline gene, which may arise from a read error. V gene TRBV2 combines with J gene TRBJ2-1; 9 positions agree with TRBD2. The germline V gene has CDR1 SNHLY and CDR2 FYNNEI. This CDR3 contains 14 residues. CDR3 DNA: TGTCCCAGCAGGATAGCGGGAGAGGGTGATGAGCAGTTCTTC. This codes for CPSRIAGEGDEQFF.

A note on this clonotype: Its ends do not fully match the called genes, so a read error is possible. This sequence joins TRBV5-8 and TRBJ2-1; weak D call: TRBD2 (7 bases). The CDR3 has 16 residues. Germline CDR1 reads SGHTS; CDR2 reads YDEGEE. The CDR3 loop is CANSVEWTRGSPEQFF. Here the CDR3 DNA reads TGTGCCAACAGCGTAGAATGGACTAGGGGGAGCCCTGAGCAGTTCTTC.

The chain combines TRBV7-3 with TRBJ2-3; D possibly corresponds to TRBD1 (5 bases). The CDR3 contains 15 residues. Trimming shortened V by 5 bases and J by 1 base, and 13 bases separated the two germline ends. CDR1 is SGHTA and CDR2 is FQGTGA in the germline V gene. The CDR3 DNA is TGTGCCAGCAGCATCCAGGGATCCGGCACAGATACGCAGTATTTT. It is translated as CASSIQGSGTDTQYF.

The chain uses TRBV11-2 and TRBJ2-7; 14 bases fit TRBD2. V shed 5 bases, J shed 2 bases, and the junction held 17 bases outside the gene matches. Germline CDR1 SGHAT, CDR2 FQNNGV. The CDR3 contains 20 residues. The CDR3 bases are TGTGCCAGCAGCGCCATATCCCGACTAGCGGGAGGGAAGGAACCCTACGAGCAGTACTTC. Residues: CASSAISRLAGGKEPYEQYF.

This clonotype appeared many times. The chain links TRBV4-2 to TRBJ2-3, with unresolved D. Germline V lookup: CDR1 LGHNA, CDR2 YNFKEQ. This CDR3 comprises 15 residues. With 0 bases removed from V and 2 bases from J, the gap between germline ends came to 9 bases. The CDR3 here is CASSQDRLSTDTQYF. The DNA for the CDR3 is TGTGCCAGCAGCCAAGACCGGCTATCCACAGATACGCAGTATTTT.

This clonotype was seen a few times. This could be a read error, since a much larger clone is one nucleotide away. The V and J genes are TRBV12-3 or TRBV12-4 and TRBJ2-1, with D tentatively TRBD2 (5 bases). The length of the CDR3 is 13 residues. V was pared by 6 bases and J by 8 bases, with 14 bases between. CDR3 sequence reads: CASRLSGFDEQFF. CDR3 sequence (DNA): TGTGCCAGCAGACTGTCGGGATTTGATGAGCAGTTCTTC.

The chain uses TRBV7-9 and TRBJ2-7, with 8 bases identical to TRBD1. V lost 5 bases, J lost 3 bases, and 12 bases stayed unmatched. The CDR3 is made up of 16 amino acids. Germline CDR1 SEHNR, CDR2 FQNEAQ (reference sequence). The CDR3 coding sequence is TGTGCCAGCAGCCCCTGGGATCAGGGGGCAGGCTACGAGCAGTACTTC. Protein: CASSPWDQGAGYEQYF.

This clonotype came up once. The missing conserved phenylalanine or tryptophan at the end of this CDR3 makes a read error likely. The V gene is TRBV11-2, the J gene TRBJ1-1; possible D gene TRBD1, 5 bases. CDR1 and CDR2 (germline): SGHAT, FQNNGV. This CDR3 is built from 17 residues. The CDR3 reads CASSLGATDYMNIEAFC. CDR3 coding DNA: TGTGCCAGCAGCCTAGGGGCCACAGACTACATGAACATTGAAGCTTTCTGT.

With respect to this clonotype: At one of its ends the junction is not consistent with the germline gene, which may arise from a read error. The CDR3 region has the DNA TGCAACGTTGAAGCGTTGGGCAGGGTGGTTGTTAGCCCAGATACGCAGTATTTT. Translated, it gives CNVEALGRVVVSPDTQYF. V and J are TRBV29-1 and TRBJ2-3; D may be TRBD1 (5 bases). This CDR3 is built from 18 residues. The V gene's germline CDR1 is SQVTM and CDR2 ANQGSEA.

The rearrangement links TRBV5-1 to TRBJ2-3; maybe TRBD2 (5 bases). V lost 2 bases to trimming and J lost 3 bases, with 19 bases between them. Germline loops: CDR1 SGHRS, CDR2 YFSETQ. CDR3 length: 17 residues. The CDR3 spells CASSFAVARCSTDTQYF. CDR3 bases: TGCGCCAGCAGCTTCGCGGTAGCGAGGTGTAGTACAGATACGCAGTATTTT. Based on the CDR3 plus reference TRBV5-1 and TRBJ2-3, the full variable domain is KAGVTQTPRYLIKTRGQQVTLSCSPISGHRSVSWYQQTPGQGLQFLFEYFSETQRNKGNFPGRFSGRQFSNSRSEMNVSTLELGDSALYLCASSFAVARCSTDTQYFGPGTRLTVL.

This chain links TRBV28 with TRBJ1-1; D might be TRBD1 (6 bases). Deletions cut 7 bases from V and 4 bases from J, with 16 bases between. This CDR3 comprises 14 residues. Germline assignment: CDR1 MDHEN and CDR2 SYDVKM. The CDR3, as DNA: TGTGCCAGCACGTCGACAGGACGGAGCACTGAAGCTTTCTTT. Its translation: CASTSTGRSTEAFF.